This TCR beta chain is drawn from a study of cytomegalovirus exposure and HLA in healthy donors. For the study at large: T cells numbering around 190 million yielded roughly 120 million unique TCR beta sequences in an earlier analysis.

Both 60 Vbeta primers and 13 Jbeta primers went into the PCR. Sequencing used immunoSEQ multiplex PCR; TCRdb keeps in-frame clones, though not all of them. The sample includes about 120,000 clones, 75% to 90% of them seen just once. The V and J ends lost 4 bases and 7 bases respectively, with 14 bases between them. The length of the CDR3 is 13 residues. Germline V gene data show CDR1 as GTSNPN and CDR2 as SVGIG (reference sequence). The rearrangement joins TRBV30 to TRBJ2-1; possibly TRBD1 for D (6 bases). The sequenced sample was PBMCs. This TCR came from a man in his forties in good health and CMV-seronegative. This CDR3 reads CAWTPGQINEQFF. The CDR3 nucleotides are TGTGCCTGGACACCGGGACAAATAAATGAGCAGTTCTTC.